The 16 T cell receptor beta chains below all came from one sample that was sequenced in a study of CD8+ T cells in alopecia areata. Treatment: oral pan-JAK inhibitor, 5-10 mg twice daily. RNA extraction was followed by reverse transcription into cDNA, which acted as the sequencing template. Profiling relied on immunoSEQ multiplex PCR, and the TCRdb table lists in-frame clones only, not all of them. The sample holds about 200,000 clones, 35% to 45% seen once. Sequences were derived from CD4+ T cells sorted from blood, sampled around week 34, from a patient treated with tofacitinib. All receptors come from a human donor with alopecia areata.

This rearrangement joins TRBV7-9 to TRBJ2-3, with 7 bases aligning to TRBD1. The ends lost 4 bases at V and 2 bases at J; junction bases unmatched: 9. Germline V gives CDR1 SEHNR, CDR2 FQNEAQ (reference sequence). The CDR3 has 16 amino acids. The DNA for the CDR3 is TGTGCCAGCAGCTCGGACAGGTCCCTCCTCACAGATACGCAGTATTTT. Protein sequence: CASSSDRSLLTDTQYF. Full variable domain (remainder filled in from reference TRBV7-9 and TRBJ2-3): DTGVSQNPRHKITKRGQNVTFRCDPISEHNRLYWYRQTLGQGPEFLTYFQNEAQLEKSRLLSDRFSAERPKGSFSTLEIQRTEQGDSAMYLCASSSDRSLLTDTQYFGPGTRLTVL.

The chain uses TRBV5-4 and TRBJ2-1; D may be TRBD1 or TRBD2 (6 bases each). The CDR3 loop spans 16 amino acids. Trimming removed 4 bases at V and 3 bases at J, with 17 bases between. Germline V gives CDR1 SGHNT, CDR2 YYREEE (reference sequence). The CDR3 nucleotides are TGTGCCAGCAGCCCCGGGGGCCAGGGGTACTACAATGAGCAGTTCTTC. It encodes CASSPGGQGYYNEQFF.

This clone was counted a few times. The chain links TRBV4-2 to TRBJ2-7, with a tentative D call TRBD2 (6 bases). Germline V gene lookup returns CDR1 LGHNA and CDR2 YNFKEQ. V was shortened by 4 bases and J by 5 bases, with 12 bases between the two germline ends. The CDR3 is 13 residues long. The CDR3 DNA reads as TGTGCCAGCAGCCGCGGTGGGGGGAACGAGCAGTACTTC. Amino acids: CASSRGGGNEQYF.

This clone was seen only a few times. V is TRBV5-1 and J is TRBJ2-7; D perhaps matches TRBD1 (6 bases). Trimming stripped 5 bases from V and 1 base from J, with 13 bases between. There are 14 residues in the CDR3. Looked up from germline, CDR1 is SGHRS and CDR2 is YFSETQ. DNA for the CDR3: TGCGCCAGCAGGTTAATGGACAGTTCCTACGAGCAGTACTTC. Amino acid sequence: CASRLMDSSYEQYF.

The chain uses TRBV19 and TRBJ1-1; 10 positions agree with TRBD1. Looked up from germline, CDR1 is LNHDA and CDR2 is SQIVND (reference sequence). This CDR3 comprises 24 residues. V shed 5 bases, J shed 0 bases, and the junction held 30 bases outside the gene matches. Written as DNA, the CDR3 is TGTGCCAGTAGTGCGACCGGGACAGGGGCCTTTTCTTCGTTTGGTACCGGAATGAACACTGAAGCTTTCTTT. Protein product: CASSATGTGAFSSFGTGMNTEAFF.

The chain has TRBV6-5 and TRBJ1-1; D is unclear. From germline, CDR1 is MNHEY and CDR2 SVGAGI. The V end lost 7 bases, the J end lost 0 bases, and 9 bases lay between the germline ends. This CDR3 is built from 13 residues. The DNA of the CDR3 is TGTGCCAGCAAGGCGATCTTGAACACTGAAGCTTTCTTT. Protein sequence: CASKAILNTEAFF.

The V gene is TRBV2, the J gene TRBJ1-2; TRBD1 matches at 11 bases. There are 14 residues in the CDR3. CDR1 is SNHLY, CDR2 FYNNEI, per germline. V shed 4 bases and J 8 bases; nucleotides not matched to a gene: 6. CDR3 loop: CASSVDRGPEGYTF. The DNA of the CDR3 is TGTGCCAGCAGTGTGGACAGGGGGCCAGAAGGCTACACCTTC.

The V and J genes are TRBV5-1 and TRBJ2-3; TRBD1 is a possible D gene (6 bases). The V end was cut by 0 bases, the J end by 5 bases, with 10 bases between. The CDR3 spans 14 residues. Germline loops: CDR1 SGHRS, CDR2 YFSETQ. The CDR3 reads CASSLASTGDTQYF. The CDR3 bases are TGCGCCAGCAGCTTGGCTTCGACAGGAGATACGCAGTATTTT.

The CDR3 DNA follows: TGTGCTAGTGGGAAAGCGGGAGGACCGAATACGCAGTATTTT. Amino acid sequence: CASGKAGGPNTQYF. V is TRBV7-7 and J is TRBJ2-3; TRBD2 aligns across 9 bases. This CDR3 is 14 amino acids long. CDR1 and CDR2 (germline): SSHAT, FNYEAQ (reference sequence).

This clone has just a few counts. V gene TRBV6-6 combines with J gene TRBJ1-2, with D perhaps matching TRBD1 (5 bases). V lost 4 bases and J lost 7, with 19 bases in between. Germline V gives CDR1 MNHNY, CDR2 SVGAGI (reference sequence). The CDR3 covers 15 residues. Here the CDR3 reads CASSLSRDGTGGYTF. In nucleotides, the CDR3 is TGTGCCAGCAGTTTGTCCCGGGACGGGACGGGTGGCTACACCTTC.

The V call is TRBV9, the J call TRBJ1-3; D unresolved. The CDR3 extends over 15 amino acids. The germline V and J ends were trimmed by 0 bases and 0 bases, with 7 bases remaining between them. Germline values: CDR1 SGDLS, CDR2 YYNGEE. The CDR3 DNA sequence: TGTGCCAGCAGCGTAGAGGGCAGCTCTGGAAACACCATATATTTT. Translating it yields CASSVEGSSGNTIYF.

Turning to this clone: An end of the junction differs from the germline gene, which may be a read error. The V gene is TRBV6-5, the J gene TRBJ1-1, with 7 bases matching TRBD1. The length of the CDR3 is 11 residues. From germline, CDR1 is MNHEY and CDR2 SVGAGI. CDR3 in amino acids: CASSQGGGWAF. The CDR3 DNA sequence: TGTGCCAGCAGTCAGGGGGGGGGATGGGCCTTT.

This sequence joins TRBV5-1 and TRBJ1-6; unclear D gene. Germline lookup yields CDR1 SGHRS and CDR2 YFSETQ. The length of the CDR3 is 15 residues. V was cut by 4 bases and J by 4 bases, with 12 bases left in between. CDR3 loop: CASSVWGDYNSPLHF. The CDR3 DNA sequence: TGCGCCAGCAGCGTATGGGGAGATTATAATTCACCCCTCCACTTT.

The chain combines TRBV30 with TRBJ2-1, with D possibly matching TRBD1 (6 bases). V lost 0 bases and J lost 0, with 9 bases in between. The germline V gene encodes CDR1 GTSNPN and CDR2 SVGIG (reference sequence). CDR3 length: 15 amino acids. This CDR3 is CAWSVGQSSYNEQFF. The CDR3 region has the DNA TGTGCCTGGAGTGTCGGACAGAGCTCCTACAATGAGCAGTTCTTC.

This clone showed up just a few times. The gene calls are TRBV29-1 and TRBJ1-2, with 9 bases identical to TRBD1. This CDR3 is 13 amino acids long. Trimming removed 7 bases from V and 2 bases from J; junction bases left unmatched: 5. Per germline, CDR1 SQVTM and CDR2 ANQGSEA. CDR3 amino acids: CSASGQGNYGYTF. The CDR3, as DNA: TGCAGCGCCTCCGGACAGGGGAACTATGGCTACACCTTC.

The chain recombines TRBV5-6 with TRBJ1-2, with 7 bases fitting TRBD1. The CDR3 spans 13 residues. Germline loops: CDR1 SGHDT, CDR2 YYEEEE. Unmatched junction bases numbered 3, after V lost 3 bases and J lost 4 bases. The CDR3, as DNA: TGTGCCAGCAGCTCTTCAGGGGGCTATGGCTACACCTTC. Its protein product is CASSSSGGYGYTF. Supplemented by reference TRBV5-6 and TRBJ1-2, the full variable domain reads DAGVTQSPTHLIKTRGQQVTLRCSPKSGHDTVSWYQQALGQGPQFIFQYYEEEERQRGNFPDRFSGHQFPNYSSELNVNALLLGDSALYLCASSSSGGYGYTFGSGTRLTVV.